This T cell receptor (beta chain) was profiled in a study of blood T cell repertoires in COVID-19. The CDR3 sequence is 16 residues long. Germline V gives CDR1 SEHNR, CDR2 FQNEAQ (reference sequence). V lost 0 bases, J lost 2 bases, and 8 bases lay in between. Profiled with immunoSEQ multiplex PCR; TCRdb holds only in-frame clones, not every one. This table holds about 400,000 clones, roughly 88% found once. The sequence was collected from a woman in her thirties or forties with acute COVID-19. Material for sequencing was PBMCs or T cells enriched from blood (not recorded which). This chain joins TRBV7-9 and TRBJ1-6; the D gene is possibly TRBD1 (6 bases). The CDR3 coding sequence is TGTGCCAGCAGCTTAGCCAGGGGAACCTATAATTCACCCCTCCACTTT. Translated: CASSLARGTYNSPLHF.